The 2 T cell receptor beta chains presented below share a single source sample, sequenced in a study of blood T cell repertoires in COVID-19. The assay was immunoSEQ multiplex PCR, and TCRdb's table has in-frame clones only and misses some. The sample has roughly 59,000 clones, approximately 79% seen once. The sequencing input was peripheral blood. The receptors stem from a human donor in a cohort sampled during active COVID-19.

The chain's CDR3 is CASSHLPGLAGERGELFF. CDR3 in DNA: TGTGCCAGCAGCCATCTCCCGGGACTAGCGGGAGAGAGGGGGGAGCTGTTTTTT. V usage is TRBV7-2 and J usage is TRBJ2-2, with 14 positions matching TRBD2. V trimming: 5 bases; J trimming: 8 bases; junction bases outside the gene matches: 13. Germline V gives CDR1 SGHTA, CDR2 FQGNSA. The CDR3 has 18 residues.

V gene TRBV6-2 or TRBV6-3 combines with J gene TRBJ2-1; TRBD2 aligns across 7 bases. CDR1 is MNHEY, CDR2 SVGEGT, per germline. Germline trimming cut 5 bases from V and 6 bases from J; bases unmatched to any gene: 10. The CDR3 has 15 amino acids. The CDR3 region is CASSQGLELGNEQFF. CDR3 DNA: TGTGCCAGCAGTCAAGGACTAGAACTAGGCAATGAGCAGTTCTTC.